Below, one TCR beta chain is given with its context. A few counts support this clone. Its antigen has not been determined. Base qualities were left out, and no much larger clone turns up one base away. Libraries came from the immunoSEQ multiplex PCR assay. Following the manufacturer's protocol, the hsTCRB Kit was used to amplify rearranged TCR beta chain sequences. TCRB libraries were sequenced on an Illumina MiSeq. As for the original processing: The kit vendor's proprietary platform handled demultiplexing, trimming and gene mapping. The immuneACCESS repertoire file appears here via TCRdb, limited to in-frame rearrangements. These files lack a portion of the clones; in checked studies, under half of the deficit traces to unresolved V genes, and the cause of the others is not known. V, J and clone size are those of that table, while D and trimming were read from the DNA. Here the sample has 50,000 to 75,000 clones; 65% to 75% occur a single time. Of the sample, roughly 4.7% falls within the top ten clones.

The germline V gene specifies SGHRS as CDR1 and YFSETQ as CDR2. Trimming leaves V shorter by 4 bases and J shorter by 3 bases, with the junction holding 5 bases beyond the gene matches. The CDR3 runs 15 amino acids, cysteine and phenylalanine included. The entry retains the CDR3 DNA only, 45 bases that are in frame from base 1. This sample stems from a study of a mutant IDH1 vaccine in newly diagnosed glioma (dated by TCRdb to the early 2020s). At the level of the whole study: In the chemotherapy-containing groups, vaccination started alongside temozolomide cycles, whereas in patients who had radiotherapy alone it started 4-6 weeks after radiotherapy. The approximately 33 treated patients were 62.5% male and about 38% female, with a mean age of approximately 40 years. Prior to enrollment, standard therapy consisting of radiotherapy alone, temozolomide alone, or radiochemotherapy with temozolomide had been administered to patients, with the combination being received by most patients. The week-35 safety follow-up was designated visit V12, and the week-47 end of study was designated visit V13. Peripheral blood was collected at six visits: V03 (baseline), V05, V07, V10, V12 and V13. For exploratory analyses, about 25 treated patients had longitudinal TCRB deep sequencing done wherever samples were available.

Explained via the paper, the time point label denotes: week 35, safety follow-up. Each vaccine dose was 300 ug of a 20-mer mutant IDH1 peptide in Montanide, given subcutaneously with topical imiquimod. Patients were given eight vaccinations, in weeks 1, 3, 5, 7, 11, 15, 19 and 23, which matched visits V03 through V10. All donors had newly diagnosed IDH1-mutant astrocytomas of WHO grade 3 or 4 that showed loss of nuclear ATRX. The samples were drawn from NOA16, a multicentre, single-arm, open-label phase I trial in Germany that tested a mutant IDH1 peptide vaccine in humans for the first time. Genomic DNA for TCRB sequencing was isolated from EDTA blood with the DNeasy Blood and Tissue Kit. Findings and caveats that apply to the study as a whole: Vaccine-induced immune responses across multiple MHC alleles were detected in 80% to 95% of patients. Selection of PBMC samples for TCRB deep sequencing was based on availability. The authors noted that analyses of patient blood samples could not be reproduced because of sample limitations. Pseudoprogression appeared unrelated to alterations in the top peripheral T cell clonotypes detected by TCRB sequencing.

The TCR sequence derives from a man aged 45-60 years with glioma. This chain is built from TRBV5-1 and TRBJ1-5, and TRBD1 aligns with 9 junction nucleotides. The input for sequencing was PBMCs, taken from a glioma patient whose treatment included an IDH1 peptide vaccine. In nucleotides, the sequence is TGCGCCAGCAGCCCCGGGACAGGGAACAATCAGCCCCAGCATTTT. It translates as CASSPGTGNNQPQHF.